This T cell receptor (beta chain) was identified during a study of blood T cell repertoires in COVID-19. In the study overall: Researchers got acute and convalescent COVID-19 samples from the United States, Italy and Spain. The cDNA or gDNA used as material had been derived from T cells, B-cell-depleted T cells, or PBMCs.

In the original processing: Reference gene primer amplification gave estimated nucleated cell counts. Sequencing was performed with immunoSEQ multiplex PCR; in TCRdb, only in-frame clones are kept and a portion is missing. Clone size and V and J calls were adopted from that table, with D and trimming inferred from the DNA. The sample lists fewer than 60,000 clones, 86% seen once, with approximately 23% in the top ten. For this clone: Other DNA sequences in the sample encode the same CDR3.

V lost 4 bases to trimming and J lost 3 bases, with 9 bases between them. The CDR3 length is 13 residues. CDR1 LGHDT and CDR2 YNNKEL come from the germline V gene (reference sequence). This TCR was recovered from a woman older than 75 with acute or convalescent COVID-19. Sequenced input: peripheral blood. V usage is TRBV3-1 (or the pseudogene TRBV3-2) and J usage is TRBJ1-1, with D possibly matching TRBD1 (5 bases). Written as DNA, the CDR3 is TGTGCCAGCAGCCGATGGGGGGACACTGAAGCTTTCTTT. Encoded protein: CASSRWGDTEAFF.